The 7 T cell receptor beta chains reported below all come from one sample, sequenced in a study of T cell changes during pregnancy in multiple sclerosis. Assay used: immunoSEQ multiplex PCR; TCRdb lists only in-frame clones, some missing. Here the sample spans 45,000 to 60,000 clones, 75% to 95% being singletons. Sequenced material: peripheral blood, taken after pregnancy. Source of these receptors: a female donor in good health, enrolled as a control in a pregnancy study.

The chain links TRBV19 to TRBJ1-5; 10 bases line up with TRBD1. The CDR3 totals 14 residues. The V segment lost 8 bases and the J segment 5 bases; nucleotides outside the gene matches: 6. Germline V gene data show CDR1 as LNHDA and CDR2 as SQIVND (reference sequence). The CDR3: CASFPGQGYQPQHF. The CDR3 DNA reads TGTGCCAGTTTCCCGGGACAGGGGTATCAGCCCCAGCATTTT.

This clone has just a few counts. CDR3 in amino acids: CASSSLKGADYGYTF. Written as DNA, the CDR3 is TGTGCCAGCAGCTCCCTCAAGGGGGCCGACTATGGCTACACCTTC. The chain recombines TRBV7-9 with TRBJ1-2; 7 nucleotides match TRBD1. Unmatched junction bases numbered 8, after V lost 4 bases and J lost 3 bases. The germline V gene encodes CDR1 SEHNR and CDR2 FQNEAQ (reference sequence). The CDR3 sequence is 15 residues long.

This clone was observed a few times. The chain joins TRBV30 to TRBJ2-2; 9 nucleotides agree with TRBD2. Germline V gene lookup returns CDR1 GTSNPN and CDR2 SVGIG (reference sequence). The ends lost 3 bases at V and 5 bases at J; junction bases unmatched: 7. The CDR3 loop spans 15 amino acids. In DNA form, the CDR3 reads TGTGCCTGGAGGGAAGCGGGAGGAAGGACCGGGGAGCTGTTTTTT. Protein sequence: CAWREAGGRTGELFF.

The V gene is TRBV7-9, the J gene TRBJ1-4, with D maybe TRBD1 (5 bases). Germline V gene data show CDR1 as SEHNR and CDR2 as FQNEAQ (reference sequence). V lost 2 bases to trimming and J lost 7 bases, with 20 bases between them. This CDR3 contains 17 residues. This CDR3 reads CASSLTQTLQGTEKLFF. The CDR3 DNA sequence: TGTGCCAGCAGCTTAACACAAACCCTCCAGGGAACTGAAAAACTGTTTTTT.

The chain employs TRBV27 and TRBJ1-4; D gene unclear. The CDR3 loop spans 13 amino acids. Looked up from germline, CDR1 is MNHEY and CDR2 is SMNVEV (reference sequence). Trimming cost V 4 bases and J 7 bases, with 10 bases left between them. The CDR3 loop is CASSSGWGEKLFF. CDR3 nucleotide sequence: TGTGCCAGCAGTTCGGGGTGGGGTGAAAAACTGTTTTTT.

The chain uses TRBV5-6 and TRBJ1-2; TRBD1 matches 8 bases. The J segment lost 8 bases and the V segment lost 4 bases, leaving 10 bases of the junction unmatched. This CDR3 region has 14 residues. The germline gives CDR1 SGHDT, CDR2 YYEEEE. CDR3 loop: CASSPRVTGVGYTF. The CDR3 DNA reads as TGTGCCAGCAGCCCGAGGGTGACAGGGGTCGGCTACACCTTC.

The CDR3: CASSLASQYEQFF. The CDR3 nucleotides read TGCGCCAGCAGCTTGGCCTCCCAGTATGAGCAGTTCTTC. The rearrangement joins TRBV5-1 to TRBJ2-1; D uncertain. Trimming left V 0 bases short and J 8 bases short, with 9 bases between. The CDR3 loop spans 13 amino acids. CDR1 is SGHRS and CDR2 is YFSETQ in the germline V gene.